This T cell receptor beta chain derives from a study of shared clonotypes between healthy human individuals. About the research overall: The plates for each donor numbered three CD4 naive, three CD4 memory, two CD8 naive and one CD8 memory. Study conclusions and caveats: The authors expected sequencing depth to affect clonotype sharing among donors.

V was shortened by 5 bases and J by 9 bases, with 14 bases between the two germline ends. The CDR3 has 13 amino acids. Germline V gives CDR1 SGHTA, CDR2 FQGNSA. Concerning this clone: Its specificity is not known.

Using immunoSEQ multiplex PCR, the repertoire was profiled, and TCRdb retains in-frame clones only, with some absent. The sample holds fewer than 850,000 clones, about 90% seen once. Adult donors, all healthy and HIV-negative, had no recent acute infections or vaccinations. The TCR was taken from a man aged 18-30 years in good health. Some clones in this sample may be carry-over from other donors' samples. This rearrangement joins TRBV7-2 to TRBJ2-1; D is undetermined. The sequenced material came from memory CD8+ T cells from PBMCs. Noted subset: CD45RO+ cells pooled with CCR7-negative TemRA cells. CDR3 coding DNA: TGTGCCAGCAGCCAAGTCGGATCGGGTGAGCAGTTCTTC. This codes for CASSQVGSGEQFF.